The subject of this entry is one T cell receptor (beta chain). Its antigen is undetermined. This specimen belongs to a study of CD8+ T cells in alopecia areata. On the study more broadly: Treated patients took oral tofacitinib at 5 to 10 mg twice daily. For 6 to 18 months, tofacitinib was taken, and 6 months off drug followed.

The CDR3 has 13 residues. Germline loops: CDR1 LGHNA, CDR2 YNFKEQ. V was pared by 1 base and J by 4 bases, with 7 bases between. As the sequencing template, cDNA was produced by extracting RNA and reverse transcribing it. The assay was immunoSEQ multiplex PCR, and TCRdb's table has in-frame clones only and misses some. The data show 130,000 or so clones, almost 50% seen once. Study-wide results and limits: Sequenced scalp T cells also include alphabeta T cells resident in normal skin. Greater clonality was observed in lesional scalp samples, especially alopecia totalis/universalis, versus normal scalp.

This chain links TRBV4-2 with TRBJ1-1; D is unclear. Sequenced here: CD8+ T cells sorted from blood, sampled at week 0. This receptor was obtained from a human donor with alopecia areata. The CDR3 nucleotides read TGTGCCAGCAGCCAAGGGCTGGGCACTGAAGCTTTCTTT. Translation gives CASSQGLGTEAFF.